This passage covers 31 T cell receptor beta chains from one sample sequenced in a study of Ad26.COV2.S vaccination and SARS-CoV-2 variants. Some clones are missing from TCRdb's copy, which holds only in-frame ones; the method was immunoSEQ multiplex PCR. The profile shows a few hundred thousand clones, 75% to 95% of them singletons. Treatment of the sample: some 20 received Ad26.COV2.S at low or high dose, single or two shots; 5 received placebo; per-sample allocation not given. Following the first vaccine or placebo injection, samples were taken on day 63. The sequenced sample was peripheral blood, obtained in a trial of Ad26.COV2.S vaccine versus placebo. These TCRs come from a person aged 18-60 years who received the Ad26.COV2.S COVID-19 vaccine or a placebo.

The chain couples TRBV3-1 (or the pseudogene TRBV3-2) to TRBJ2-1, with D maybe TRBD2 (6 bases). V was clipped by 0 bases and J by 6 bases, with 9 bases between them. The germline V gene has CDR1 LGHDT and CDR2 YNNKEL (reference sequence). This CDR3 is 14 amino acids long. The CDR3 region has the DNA TGTGCCAGCAGCCAAGATTGGAGGGGCAATGAGCAGTTCTTC. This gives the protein CASSQDWRGNEQFF.

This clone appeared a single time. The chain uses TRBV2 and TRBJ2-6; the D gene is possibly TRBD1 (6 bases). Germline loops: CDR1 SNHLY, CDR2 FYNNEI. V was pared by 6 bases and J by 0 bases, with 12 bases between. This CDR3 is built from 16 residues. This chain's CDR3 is CASSLQGSSGANVLTF. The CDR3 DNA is TGTGCCAGCAGCCTACAGGGAAGCTCTGGGGCCAACGTCCTGACTTTC.

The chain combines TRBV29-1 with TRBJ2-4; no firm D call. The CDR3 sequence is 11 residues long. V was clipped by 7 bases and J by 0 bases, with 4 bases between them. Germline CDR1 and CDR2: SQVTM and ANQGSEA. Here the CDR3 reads CSGVAKNIQYF. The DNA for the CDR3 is TGCAGCGGTGTAGCCAAAAACATTCAGTACTTC.

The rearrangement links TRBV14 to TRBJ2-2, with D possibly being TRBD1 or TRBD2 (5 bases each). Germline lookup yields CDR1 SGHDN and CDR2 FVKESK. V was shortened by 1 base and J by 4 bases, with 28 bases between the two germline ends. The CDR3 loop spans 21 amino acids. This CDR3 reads CASSQALRGTRDGLSTGELFF. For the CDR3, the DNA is TGTGCCAGCAGCCAAGCCCTCCGGGGCACACGGGACGGTTTGAGCACCGGGGAGCTGTTTTTT.

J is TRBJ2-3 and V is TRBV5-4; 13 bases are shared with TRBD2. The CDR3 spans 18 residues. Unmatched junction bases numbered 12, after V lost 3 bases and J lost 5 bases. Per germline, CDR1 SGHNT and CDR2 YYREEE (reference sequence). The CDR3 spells CASSSGLAGRRILDTQYF. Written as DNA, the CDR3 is TGTGCCAGCAGCTCGGGACTAGCGGGGAGGAGGATCTTAGATACGCAGTATTTT.

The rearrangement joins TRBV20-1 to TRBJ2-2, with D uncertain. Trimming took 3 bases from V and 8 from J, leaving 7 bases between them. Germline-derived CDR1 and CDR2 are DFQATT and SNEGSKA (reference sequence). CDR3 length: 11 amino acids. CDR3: CSASRWGELFF. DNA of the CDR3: TGCAGTGCTAGCCGGTGGGGGGAGCTGTTTTTT.

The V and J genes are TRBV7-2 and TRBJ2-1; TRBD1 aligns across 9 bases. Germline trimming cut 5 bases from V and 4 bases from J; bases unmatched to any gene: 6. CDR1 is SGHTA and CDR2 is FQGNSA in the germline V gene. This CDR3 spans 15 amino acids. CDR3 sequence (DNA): TGTGCCAGCAGCCCGTCGGGACAGGGTTACAATGAGCAGTTCTTC. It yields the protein CASSPSGQGYNEQFF. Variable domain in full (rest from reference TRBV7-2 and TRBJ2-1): GAGVSQSPSNKVTEKGKDVELRCDPISGHTALYWYRQSLGQGLEFLIYFQGNSAPDKSGLPSDRFSAERTGGSVSTLTIQRTQQEDSAVYLCASSPSGQGYNEQFFGPGTRLTVL.

CDR3 residues: CASSPSLQMDEQYF. CDR3 DNA: TGTGCCAGCAGCCCCTCGCTCCAGATGGACGAGCAGTACTTC. This chain connects TRBV2 to TRBJ2-7, with D unresolved. Germline V gene lookup returns CDR1 SNHLY and CDR2 FYNNEI. The CDR3 is 14 residues long. V was pared by 6 bases and J by 5 bases, with 17 bases between. The full variable domain, completed using reference TRBV2 and TRBJ2-7, is EPEVTQTPSHQVTQMGQEVILRCVPISNHLYFYWYRQILGQKVEFLVSFYNNEISEKSEIFDDQFSVERPDGSNFTLKIRSTKLEDSAMYFCASSPSLQMDEQYFGPGTRLTVT.

Here the CDR3 DNA reads TGTGCCAGCAGTCGGCCGCCCACTGAAGCTTTCTTT. As protein: CASSRPPTEAFF. The chain employs TRBV6-6 and TRBJ1-1; the D is unclear. CDR3 length: 12 residues. CDR1 MNHNY and CDR2 SVGAGI come from the germline V gene (reference sequence). Trimming left V 5 bases short and J 4 bases short, with 8 bases between.

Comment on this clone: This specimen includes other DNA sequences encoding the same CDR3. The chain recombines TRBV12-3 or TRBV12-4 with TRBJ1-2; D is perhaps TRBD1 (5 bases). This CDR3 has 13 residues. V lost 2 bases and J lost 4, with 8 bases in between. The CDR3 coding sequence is TGTGCCAGCAGTTTACAGGGAGGCTATGGCTACACCTTC. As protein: CASSLQGGYGYTF.

CDR3 sequence: CASSSVGTAAGGYTF. As DNA, the CDR3 is TGTGCCAGCAGCTCCGTGGGGACAGCTGCGGGGGGCTACACCTTC. The chain is built from TRBV13 and TRBJ1-2; 7 positions agree with TRBD1. V shed 4 bases and J 8 bases; nucleotides not matched to a gene: 13. The germline V gene encodes CDR1 PRHDT and CDR2 FYEKMQ (reference sequence). The CDR3 has 15 amino acids. Filled out from reference TRBV13 and TRBJ1-2, the complete variable domain reads AAGVIQSPRHLIKEKRETATLKCYPIPRHDTVYWYQQGPGQDPQFLISFYEKMQSDKGSIPDRFSAQQFSDYHSELNMSSLELGDSALYFCASSSVGTAAGGYTFGSGTRLTVV.

CDR3 sequence: CASSTKTTAAITEAFF. The CDR3 region has the DNA TGCGCCAGCAGCACCAAAACTACAGCAGCGATCACTGAAGCTTTCTTT. V usage is TRBV5-1 and J usage is TRBJ1-1; unclear D gene. Trimming cost V 4 bases and J 4 bases, with 20 bases left between them. The CDR3 runs 16 residues. Per the germline V gene, CDR1 is SGHRS and CDR2 is YFSETQ. The variable domain in full, completed from reference TRBV5-1 and TRBJ1-1, reads KAGVTQTPRYLIKTRGQQVTLSCSPISGHRSVSWYQQTPGQGLQFLFEYFSETQRNKGNFPGRFSGRQFSNSRSEMNVSTLELGDSALYLCASSTKTTAAITEAFFGQGTRLTVV.

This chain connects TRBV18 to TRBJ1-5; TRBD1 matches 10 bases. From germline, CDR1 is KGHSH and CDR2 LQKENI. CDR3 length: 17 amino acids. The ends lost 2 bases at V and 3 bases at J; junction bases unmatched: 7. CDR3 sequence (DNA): TGTGCCAGCTCACCATGGACCGGGACAGGGGTCAATCAGCCCCAGCATTTT. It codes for CASSPWTGTGVNQPQHF.

CDR3 bases: TGCAGCGTGGCCCGGGACAGCGGACAAGAGACCCAGTACTTC. As protein: CSVARDSGQETQYF. The J gene is TRBJ2-5, the V gene TRBV29-1, with TRBD1 identical over 7 bases. The length of the CDR3 is 14 residues. V dropped 6 bases and J dropped 2; count of bases not matched to a gene: 9. The germline CDR1 and CDR2 sequences are SQVTM and ANQGSEA.

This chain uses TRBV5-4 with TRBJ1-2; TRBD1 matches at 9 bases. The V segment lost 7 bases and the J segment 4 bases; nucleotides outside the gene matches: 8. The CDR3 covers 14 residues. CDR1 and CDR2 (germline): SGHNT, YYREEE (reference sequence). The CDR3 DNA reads TGTGCCAGCTTCCCGGGACAGGGTCGCTATGGCTACACCTTC. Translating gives CASFPGQGRYGYTF.

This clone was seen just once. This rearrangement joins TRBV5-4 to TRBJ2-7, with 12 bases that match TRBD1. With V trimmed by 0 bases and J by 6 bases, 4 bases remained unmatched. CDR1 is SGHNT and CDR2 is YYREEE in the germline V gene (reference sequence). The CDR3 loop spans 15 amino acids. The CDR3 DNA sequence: TGTGCCAGCAGCTTGGCCGGGACAGGGGGCACCGAGCAGTACTTC. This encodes CASSLAGTGGTEQYF.

CDR3 coding DNA: TGTGCCATCAGCCAGCGGGAGGACTACAATGAGCAGTTCTTC. As protein: CAISQREDYNEQFF. This chain connects TRBV10-3 to TRBJ2-1; TRBD2 matches at 9 bases. Germline values: CDR1 ENHRY, CDR2 SYGVKD. The CDR3 extends over 14 amino acids. Unmatched junction bases numbered 3, after V lost 6 bases and J lost 3 bases.

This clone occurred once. The CDR3 DNA reads TGTGCCAGCACTAGACCAGGGAATGGAAACACCATATATTTT. This sequence encodes CASTRPGNGNTIYF. This rearrangement joins TRBV21-1 to TRBJ1-3; TRBD1 is the table's D call and was not checked against the DNA. TRBV21-1 is annotated as a pseudogene. The CDR3 is made up of 14 amino acids.

In DNA form, the CDR3 reads TGTGCCAGCACCGACCGGGGGGCGGGAGGGAGCGCAGATACGCAGTATTTT. This sequence encodes CASTDRGAGGSADTQYF. The V and J genes are TRBV7-8 and TRBJ2-3, with 9 bases identical to TRBD2. CDR1 and CDR2 from the germline V gene are SGHVS and FQNEAQ. This CDR3 comprises 17 residues. Unmatched junction bases numbered 15, after V lost 7 bases and J lost 4 bases. The complete variable domain, with remaining parts taken from reference TRBV7-8 and TRBJ2-3, reads GAGVSQSPRYKVAKRGQDVALRCDPISGHVSLFWYQQALGQGPEFLTYFQNEAQLDKSGLPSDRFFAERPEGSVSTLKIQRTQQEDSAVYLCASTDRGAGGSADTQYFGPGTRLTVL.

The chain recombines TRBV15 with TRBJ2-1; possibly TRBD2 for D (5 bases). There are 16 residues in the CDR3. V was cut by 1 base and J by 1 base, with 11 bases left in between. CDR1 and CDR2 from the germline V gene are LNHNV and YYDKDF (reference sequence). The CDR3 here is CATSRGNTGSYNEQFF. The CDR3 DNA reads TGTGCCACCAGCAGAGGTAATACGGGATCCTACAATGAGCAGTTCTTC.

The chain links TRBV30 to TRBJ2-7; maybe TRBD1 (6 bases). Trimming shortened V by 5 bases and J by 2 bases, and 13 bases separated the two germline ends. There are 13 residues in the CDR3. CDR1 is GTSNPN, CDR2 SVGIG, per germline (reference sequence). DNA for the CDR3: TGTGCCTGGCAAAGGACAGTTACCTACGAGCAGTACTTC. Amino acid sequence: CAWQRTVTYEQYF.

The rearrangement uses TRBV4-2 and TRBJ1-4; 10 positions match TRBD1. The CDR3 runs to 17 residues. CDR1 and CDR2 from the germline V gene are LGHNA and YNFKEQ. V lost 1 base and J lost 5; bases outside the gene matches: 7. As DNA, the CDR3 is TGTGCCAGCAGCCAAGGAGAGGGGACAGGGGAGAATGAAAAACTGTTTTTT. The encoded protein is CASSQGEGTGENEKLFF.

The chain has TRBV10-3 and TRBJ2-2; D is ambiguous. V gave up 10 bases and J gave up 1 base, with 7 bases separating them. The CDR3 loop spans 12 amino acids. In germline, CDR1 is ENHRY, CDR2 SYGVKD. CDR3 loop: CATRGNTGELFF. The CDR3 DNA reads TGTGCCACCCGAGGGAACACCGGGGAGCTGTTTTTT.

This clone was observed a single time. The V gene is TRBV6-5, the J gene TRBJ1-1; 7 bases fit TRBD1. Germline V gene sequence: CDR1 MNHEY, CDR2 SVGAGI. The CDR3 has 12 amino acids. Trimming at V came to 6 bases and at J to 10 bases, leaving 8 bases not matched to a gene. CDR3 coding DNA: TGTGCCAGCAGCGACGGGACAGCATTAGCTTTCTTT. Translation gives CASSDGTALAFF.

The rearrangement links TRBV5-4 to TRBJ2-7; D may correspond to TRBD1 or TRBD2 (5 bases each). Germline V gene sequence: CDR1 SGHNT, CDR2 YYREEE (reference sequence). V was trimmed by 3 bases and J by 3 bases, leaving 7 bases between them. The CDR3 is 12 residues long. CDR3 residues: CASSSGRYEQYF. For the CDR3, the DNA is TGTGCCAGCAGCTCGGGACGCTACGAGCAGTACTTC.

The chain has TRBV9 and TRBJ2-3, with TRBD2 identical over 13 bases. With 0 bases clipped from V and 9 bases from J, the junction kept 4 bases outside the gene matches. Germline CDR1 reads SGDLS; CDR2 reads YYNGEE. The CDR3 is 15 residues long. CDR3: CASSVAGLAGDTQYF. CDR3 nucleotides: TGTGCCAGCAGCGTAGCAGGACTAGCGGGAGACACGCAGTATTTT.

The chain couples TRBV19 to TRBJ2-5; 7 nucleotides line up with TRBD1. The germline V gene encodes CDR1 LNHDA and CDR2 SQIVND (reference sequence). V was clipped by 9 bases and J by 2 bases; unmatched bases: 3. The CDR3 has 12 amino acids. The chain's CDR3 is CASQTGQETQYF. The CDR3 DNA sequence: TGTGCCAGCCAGACAGGGCAAGAGACCCAGTACTTC.

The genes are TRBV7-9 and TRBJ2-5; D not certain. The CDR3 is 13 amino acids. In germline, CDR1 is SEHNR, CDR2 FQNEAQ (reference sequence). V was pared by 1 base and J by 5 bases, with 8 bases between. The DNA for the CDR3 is TGTGCCAGCAGCTTAGGCCGATCGGAGACCCAGTACTTC. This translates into CASSLGRSETQYF.

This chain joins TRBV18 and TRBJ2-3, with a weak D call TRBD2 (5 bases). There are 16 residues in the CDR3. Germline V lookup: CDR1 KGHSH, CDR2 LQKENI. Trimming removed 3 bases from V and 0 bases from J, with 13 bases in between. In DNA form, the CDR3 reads TGTGCCAGCTCACCGTCCCGCGGGCAAAGCACAGATACGCAGTATTTT. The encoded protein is CASSPSRGQSTDTQYF.

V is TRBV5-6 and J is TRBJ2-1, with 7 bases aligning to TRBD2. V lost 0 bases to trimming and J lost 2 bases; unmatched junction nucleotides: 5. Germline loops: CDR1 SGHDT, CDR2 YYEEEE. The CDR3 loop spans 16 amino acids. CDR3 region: CASSLVSGTPYNEQFF. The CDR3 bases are TGTGCCAGCAGCTTGGTCAGCGGGACCCCCTACAATGAGCAGTTCTTC.

The CDR3 is CASSINSFRGTNTEAFF. The DNA of the CDR3 is TGTGCCAGTAGTATTAACAGCTTTAGGGGGACGAACACTGAAGCTTTCTTT. The chain uses TRBV19 and TRBJ1-1, with D tentatively TRBD1 (6 bases). V lost 3 bases to trimming and J lost 1 base, with 18 bases between them. The CDR3 covers 17 residues. CDR1 and CDR2 from the germline V gene are LNHDA and SQIVND (reference sequence).